The rows below give T cell receptor beta chains drawn from one sample of a study of shared clonotypes between healthy human individuals. Clones were read by immunoSEQ multiplex PCR, and TCRdb kept only the in-frame ones, dropping some. This repertoire shows 2 million or so clones, approximately 94% found once; its top ten account for 1% to 1.3%. Material: naive CD8+ T cells sorted from blood. The receptor source for this set is a man younger than 35 in good health. CDR3s include the opening cysteine and the closing phenylalanine or tryptophan. The D gene is left open where the match is weak. Rows give clone size only sometimes, using once, few, many, or a class for an expanded clone.

j_call: TRBJ2-3; d_call: TRBD1; v_call: TRBV4-3; clone_size: few; cdr3_aa: CASSQDRGSTDTQYF; cdr3_nt: TGCGCCAGCAGCCAAGACAGGGGGAGCACAGATACGCAGTATTTT
j_call: TRBJ2-3; d_call: .; v_call: TRBV28; clone_size: .; cdr3_aa: CASSLSLKTPPNTDTQYF; cdr3_nt: TGTGCCAGCAGCCTTTCCCTTAAGACCCCCCCAAACACAGATACGCAGTATTTT
j_call: TRBJ1-2; d_call: .; v_call: TRBV4-2; clone_size: .; cdr3_aa: CASSQGTGEVYGYTF; cdr3_nt: TGTGCCAGCAGCCAAGGCACGGGGGAGGTCTATGGCTACACCTTC
j_call: TRBJ1-1; d_call: .; v_call: TRBV9; clone_size: once; cdr3_aa: CASSPGEGTEAFF; cdr3_nt: TGTGCCAGCAGCCCAGGGGAGGGCACTGAAGCTTTCTTT
j_call: TRBJ2-5; d_call: .; v_call: TRBV27; clone_size: .; cdr3_aa: CASSPSAGHYQETQYF; cdr3_nt: TGTGCCAGCAGTCCTTCGGCGGGACATTACCAAGAGACCCAGTACTTC
j_call: TRBJ2-5; d_call: TRBD1; v_call: TRBV6-5; clone_size: .; cdr3_aa: CASSHGQGEETQYF; cdr3_nt: TGTGCCAGCAGCCACGGACAGGGCGAAGAGACCCAGTACTTC
j_call: TRBJ2-5; d_call: TRBD2; v_call: TRBV13; clone_size: .; cdr3_aa: CASSLELAGGETQYF; cdr3_nt: TGTGCCAGCAGCTTAGAACTAGCGGGGGGAGAGACCCAGTACTTC
j_call: TRBJ1-5; d_call: .; v_call: TRBV6-1; clone_size: .; cdr3_aa: CASSGTIQGFNNQPQHF; cdr3_nt: TGTGCCAGCAGTGGGACAATTCAGGGATTTAACAATCAGCCCCAGCATTTT
j_call: TRBJ2-7; d_call: .; v_call: TRBV10-1; clone_size: .; cdr3_aa: CASSESPDGSEQYF; cdr3_nt: TGCGCCAGCAGTGAGTCACCAGACGGTTCAGAGCAGTACTTC
j_call: TRBJ2-7; d_call: TRBD1; v_call: TRBV2; clone_size: .; cdr3_aa: CASMSGTGAYEQYF; cdr3_nt: TGTGCCAGCATGTCCGGGACAGGGGCCTACGAGCAGTACTTC
j_call: TRBJ1-1; d_call: .; v_call: TRBV19; clone_size: .; cdr3_aa: CASSPGGITEAFF; cdr3_nt: TGTGCCAGTAGTCCCGGGGGTATCACTGAAGCTTTCTTT